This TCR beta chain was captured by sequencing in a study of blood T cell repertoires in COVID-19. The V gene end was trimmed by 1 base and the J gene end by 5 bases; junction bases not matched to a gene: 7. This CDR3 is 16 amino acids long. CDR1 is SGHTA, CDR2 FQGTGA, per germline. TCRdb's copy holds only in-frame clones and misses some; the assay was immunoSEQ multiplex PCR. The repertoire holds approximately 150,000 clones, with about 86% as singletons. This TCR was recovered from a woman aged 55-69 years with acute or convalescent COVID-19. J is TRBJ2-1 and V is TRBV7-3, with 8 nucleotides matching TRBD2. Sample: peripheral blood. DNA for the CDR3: TGTGCCAGCAGCTTAATCGGGACTAGTCAAAACAATGAGCAGTTCTTC. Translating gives CASSLIGTSQNNEQFF.